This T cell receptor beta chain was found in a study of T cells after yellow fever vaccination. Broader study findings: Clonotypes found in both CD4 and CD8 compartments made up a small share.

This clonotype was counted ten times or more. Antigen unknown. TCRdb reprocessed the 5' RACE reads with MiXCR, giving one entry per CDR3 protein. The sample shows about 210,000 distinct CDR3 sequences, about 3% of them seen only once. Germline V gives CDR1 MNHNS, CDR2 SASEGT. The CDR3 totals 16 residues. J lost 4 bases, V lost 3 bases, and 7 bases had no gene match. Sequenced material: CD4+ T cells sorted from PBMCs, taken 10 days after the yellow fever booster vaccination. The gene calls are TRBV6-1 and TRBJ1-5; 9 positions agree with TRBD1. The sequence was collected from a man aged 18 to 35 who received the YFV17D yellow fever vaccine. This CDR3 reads CASSDPGQGKNQPQHF. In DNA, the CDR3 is TGTGCCAGCAGTGATCCGGGACAGGGCAAGAATCAGCCCCAGCATTTT.